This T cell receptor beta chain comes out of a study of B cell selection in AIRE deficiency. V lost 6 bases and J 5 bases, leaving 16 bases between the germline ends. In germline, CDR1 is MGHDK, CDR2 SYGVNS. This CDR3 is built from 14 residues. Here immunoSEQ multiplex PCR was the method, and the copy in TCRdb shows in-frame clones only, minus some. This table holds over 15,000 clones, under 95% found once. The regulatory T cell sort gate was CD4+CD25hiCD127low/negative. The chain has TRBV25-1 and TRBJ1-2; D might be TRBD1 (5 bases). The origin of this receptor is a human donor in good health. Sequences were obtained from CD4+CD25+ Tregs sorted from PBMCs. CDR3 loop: CASSGGGKRYGYTF. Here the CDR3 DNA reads TGTGCCAGCAGCGGCGGGGGAAAGCGTTATGGCTACACCTTC.